The 21 T cell receptor beta chains below come from one sample, sequenced in a study of beta chain features in type 1 diabetes. The antigens for these receptors are not known. Notes on the study in general: The study found moderately but significantly shorter TCRB CDR3s in all four CD4+ subsets of Type 1 diabetes patients.

The whole isolated RNA underwent reverse transcription, so sequencing captured expressed TCRB transcripts. TCRdb keeps only in-frame clones here, not all; method: immunoSEQ multiplex PCR. Of 200,000 to 300,000 clones in the sample, approximately 15% are singletons; the top ten hold 0.019%. The sample was naive CD4+ T cells from blood. The receptors derive from a young man with type 1 diabetes.

This clone was observed a single time. The chain carries TRBV9 and TRBJ1-4; tentative D call: TRBD1 (6 bases). The CDR3 sequence is 14 residues long. The germline CDR1 and CDR2 sequences are SGDLS and YYNGEE. V lost 2 bases and J 7 bases, leaving 12 bases between the germline ends. Here the CDR3 reads CASSVGGGSEKLFF. The CDR3, as DNA: TGTGCCAGCAGCGTTGGGGGGGGCAGTGAAAAACTGTTTTTT. Together with reference TRBV9 and TRBJ1-4, the CDR3 gives the full variable domain: DSGVTQTPKHLITATGQRVTLRCSPRSGDLSVYWYQQSLDQGLQFLIQYYNGEERAKGNILERFSAQQFPDLHSELNLSSLELGDSALYFCASSVGGGSEKLFFGSGTQLSVL.

The rearrangement uses TRBV29-1 and TRBJ2-3; 14 bases match TRBD2. V was pared by 5 bases and J by 5 bases, with 6 bases of the junction left unmatched. The CDR3 totals 15 residues. Germline assignment: CDR1 SQVTM and CDR2 ANQGSEA. DNA of the CDR3: TGCAGCGTTCTGGGACTAGCGGGAGTGGTAGATACGCAGTATTTT. It encodes CSVLGLAGVVDTQYF.

This clone has just a few counts. The chain joins TRBV29-1 to TRBJ1-1; 8 bases map to TRBD1. Germline V lookup: CDR1 SQVTM, CDR2 ANQGSEA. The J segment lost 2 bases and the V segment lost 7 bases, leaving 3 bases of the junction unmatched. The CDR3 runs 12 residues. The CDR3 region has the DNA TGCAGCGCAGGACAGGGAAACACTGAAGCTTTCTTT. This translates into CSAGQGNTEAFF.

This clone was seen a few times. The chain recombines TRBV6-1 with TRBJ2-2; D remains ambiguous. Germline V gene data show CDR1 as MNHNS and CDR2 as SASEGT. The V end was cut by 0 bases, the J end by 2 bases, with 10 bases between. This CDR3 region has 16 residues. Written as DNA, the CDR3 is TGTGCCAGCAGTGAAGCACCAGGATTCAACACCGGGGAGCTGTTTTTT. Residues: CASSEAPGFNTGELFF.

This clone was detected a few times. J is TRBJ1-1 and V is TRBV5-1, with TRBD1 matching over 7 bases. Germline CDR1 and CDR2: SGHRS and YFSETQ. V lost 0 bases, J lost 5 bases, and 7 bases stayed unmatched. CDR3 length equals 15 residues. CDR3 coding DNA: TGCGCCAGCAGCTTGGCCTCGACAGGGAGGACTGAAGCTTTCTTT. Amino acid sequence: CASSLASTGRTEAFF.

The V call is TRBV5-1, the J call TRBJ2-7; the match to TRBD2 covers 8 bases. The CDR3 runs to 14 residues. V dropped 3 bases and J dropped 4; count of bases not matched to a gene: 6. Germline-derived CDR1 and CDR2 are SGHRS and YFSETQ. CDR3 in amino acids: CASSSGLAGYEQYF. The DNA for the CDR3 is TGCGCCAGCAGCTCAGGACTAGCAGGGTACGAGCAGTACTTC. Looking up the rest from reference TRBV5-1 and TRBJ2-7 gives the full variable domain: KAGVTQTPRYLIKTRGQQVTLSCSPISGHRSVSWYQQTPGQGLQFLFEYFSETQRNKGNFPGRFSGRQFSNSRSEMNVSTLELGDSALYLCASSSGLAGYEQYFGPGTRLTVT.

V is TRBV9 and J is TRBJ1-2, with 9 bases fitting TRBD1. Germline V CDR1 and CDR2: SGDLS, YYNGEE. The CDR3 covers 15 residues. After removal of 4 bases from V and 8 bases from J, the junction contained 12 bases not matched to a gene. CDR3: CASSTRPGTGIGYTF. The CDR3 nucleotides read TGTGCCAGCAGCACTCGTCCCGGGACAGGGATCGGCTACACCTTC.

The chain employs TRBV5-5 and TRBJ2-7; D gene uncertain. V lost 4 bases and J lost 5, with 10 bases in between. The CDR3 loop spans 12 amino acids. Germline CDR1 and CDR2: SGHKS and YYEKEE (reference sequence). The CDR3 sequence is CASSPPSDEQYF. The CDR3, as DNA: TGTGCCAGCAGCCCCCCGTCCGACGAGCAGTACTTC.

J is TRBJ1-5 and V is TRBV30; D call uncertain. Trimming cost V 2 bases and J 3 bases, with 5 bases left between them. This CDR3 has 12 residues. Germline V gene lookup returns CDR1 GTSNPN and CDR2 SVGIG (reference sequence). CDR3 coding DNA: TGTGCCTGGAGTTTTAACAATCAGCCCCAGCATTTT. Translating it yields CAWSFNNQPQHF. The whole variable domain, filled in from reference TRBV30 and TRBJ1-5, reads SQTIHQWPATLVQPVGSPLSLECTVEGTSNPNLYWYRQAAGRGLQLLFYSVGIGQISSEVPQNLSASRPQDRQFILSSKKLLLSDSGFYLCAWSFNNQPQHFGDGTRLSIL.

The chain is built from TRBV29-1 and TRBJ2-1, with D possibly matching TRBD2 (6 bases). The CDR3 consists of 16 residues. CDR1 is SQVTM, CDR2 ANQGSEA, per germline. V lost 1 base to trimming and J lost 9 bases, with 22 bases between them. This chain's CDR3 is CSVEVKGLLIMGEQFF. The DNA for the CDR3 is TGCAGCGTTGAAGTTAAGGGACTCCTAATTATGGGTGAGCAGTTCTTC.

V is TRBV9 and J is TRBJ2-5; 7 bases agree with TRBD1. V lost 2 bases and J lost 4; bases outside the gene matches: 5. CDR3 length: 14 residues. The germline V gene encodes CDR1 SGDLS and CDR2 YYNGEE. The CDR3 is CASSVTGTTETQYF. CDR3 DNA sequence: TGTGCCAGCAGCGTGACAGGGACGACAGAGACCCAGTACTTC.

The CDR3 is CSGGQGSGDTQYF. DNA for the CDR3: TGCAGCGGGGGACAGGGGAGCGGAGATACGCAGTATTTT. The V call is TRBV29-1, the J call TRBJ2-3; 10 bases map to TRBD1. J lost 5 bases, V lost 7 bases, and 6 bases had no gene match. CDR3 length: 13 amino acids. The germline V gene encodes CDR1 SQVTM and CDR2 ANQGSEA.

This clone showed up just a few times. The J gene is TRBJ2-1, the V gene TRBV30; D gene uncertain. The germline V and J ends were trimmed by 2 bases and 3 bases, with 11 bases remaining between them. The CDR3 contains 14 residues. From germline, CDR1 is GTSNPN and CDR2 SVGIG (reference sequence). The CDR3 nucleotides read TGTGCCTGGAGTATCCGGAGAGACTACAATGAGCAGTTCTTC. This gives the protein CAWSIRRDYNEQFF.

On this clone itself: The same CDR3 is also encoded by other DNA sequences in this sample. The gene calls are TRBV11-2 and TRBJ2-3; D remains ambiguous. V was shortened by 6 bases and J by 0 bases, with 4 bases between the two germline ends. The germline V gene encodes CDR1 SGHAT and CDR2 FQNNGV. The CDR3 contains 12 residues. CDR3 nucleotides: TGTGCCAGCAGTCCTAGCACAGATACGCAGTATTTT. As protein: CASSPSTDTQYF.

This clone was found a few times. The genes are TRBV7-9 and TRBJ2-7; TRBD2 matches at 7 bases. This CDR3 region has 14 residues. Germline assignment: CDR1 SEHNR and CDR2 FQNEAQ (reference sequence). V shed 5 bases and J 3 bases; nucleotides not matched to a gene: 7. Here the CDR3 reads CASSPGGGSYEQYF. As DNA, the CDR3 is TGTGCCAGCAGCCCCGGGGGAGGGAGCTACGAGCAGTACTTC. Looking up the rest from reference TRBV7-9 and TRBJ2-7 gives the full variable domain: DTGVSQNPRHKITKRGQNVTFRCDPISEHNRLYWYRQTLGQGPEFLTYFQNEAQLEKSRLLSDRFSAERPKGSFSTLEIQRTEQGDSAMYLCASSPGGGSYEQYFGPGTRLTVT.

This chain connects TRBV4-1 to TRBJ2-5; 10 bases map to TRBD2. Germline V gene lookup returns CDR1 MGHRA and CDR2 YSYEKL. V was clipped by 1 base and J by 3 bases; unmatched bases: 11. The CDR3 is 18 residues long. CDR3 DNA sequence: TGCGCCAGCAGCCAAGTAGGGCTAGCGGGGGAACCCAAAGAGACCCAGTACTTC. Amino acid sequence: CASSQVGLAGEPKETQYF.

This chain joins TRBV29-1 and TRBJ1-3; D might be TRBD1 (6 bases). V lost 6 bases and J 2 bases, leaving 17 bases between the germline ends. The CDR3 has 15 amino acids. CDR1 and CDR2 from the germline V gene are SQVTM and ANQGSEA. The CDR3, as DNA: TGCAGCGTGGCAAACCGGACAGTCACTGGAAACACCATATATTTT. Amino acids: CSVANRTVTGNTIYF.

This rearrangement joins TRBV27 to TRBJ2-1, with 7 nucleotides matching TRBD1. Germline V gives CDR1 MNHEY, CDR2 SMNVEV (reference sequence). The CDR3 has 18 residues. V lost 5 bases and J lost 0; bases outside the gene matches: 13. The CDR3, as DNA: TGTGCCAGCAGTCCCGGGGACAGTTTGGGATACTCCTACAATGAGCAGTTCTTC. It specifies CASSPGDSLGYSYNEQFF.

DNA of the CDR3: TGTGCCTGGAACGACAATAACTATGGCTACACCTTC. This sequence encodes CAWNDNNYGYTF. The rearrangement joins TRBV30 to TRBJ1-2, with D hard to call. Trimming took 4 bases from V and 1 from J, leaving 7 bases between them. The germline gives CDR1 GTSNPN, CDR2 SVGIG (reference sequence). CDR3 size: 12 residues.

This chain joins TRBV7-2 and TRBJ2-3; 7 bases are a match to TRBD2. Trimming cost V 10 bases and J 4 bases; bases outside gene matches: 8. Germline V gene lookup returns CDR1 SGHTA and CDR2 FQGNSA. This CDR3 region has 13 residues. The CDR3 loop reads CATGGREPDTQYF. For the CDR3, the DNA is TGTGCCACCGGCGGGCGGGAGCCAGATACGCAGTATTTT.

The V and J genes are TRBV14 and TRBJ2-3; 13 nucleotides line up with TRBD2. The length of the CDR3 is 16 residues. Trimming took 6 bases from V and 2 from J; bases not matched to a gene: 5. Germline loops: CDR1 SGHDN, CDR2 FVKESK. The CDR3 is CASSRGLAGTTDTQYF. The CDR3 DNA reads as TGTGCCAGCAGTCGGGGACTAGCGGGAACCACAGATACGCAGTATTTT.